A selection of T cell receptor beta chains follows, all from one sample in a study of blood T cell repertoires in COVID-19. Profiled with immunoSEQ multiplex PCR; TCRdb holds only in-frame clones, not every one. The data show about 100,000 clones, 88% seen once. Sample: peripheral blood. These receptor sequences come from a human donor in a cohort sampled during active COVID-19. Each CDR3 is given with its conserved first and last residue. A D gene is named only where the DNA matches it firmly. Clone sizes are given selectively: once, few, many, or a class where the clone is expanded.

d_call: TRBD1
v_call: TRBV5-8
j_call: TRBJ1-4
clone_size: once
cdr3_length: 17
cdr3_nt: TGTGCCAGCAGCTTCGACAGGGGTGGGCGAAAGAATGAAAAACTGTTTTTT
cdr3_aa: CASSFDRGGRKNEKLFF

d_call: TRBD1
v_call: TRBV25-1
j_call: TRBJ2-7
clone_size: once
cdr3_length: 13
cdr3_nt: TGTGCCTGCTCGGAACAGGGGCGAGACGAGCAGTACTTC
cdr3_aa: CACSEQGRDEQYF

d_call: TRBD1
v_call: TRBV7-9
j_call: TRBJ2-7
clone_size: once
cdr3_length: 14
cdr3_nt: TGTGCCAGCAGCGAGGGACAGGGCAATTACGAGCAGTACTTC
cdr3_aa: CASSEGQGNYEQYF

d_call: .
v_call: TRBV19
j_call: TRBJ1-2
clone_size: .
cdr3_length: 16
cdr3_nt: TGTGCCAGTAGTATAGAGGGCGCCCCGCGGGGCTATGGCTACACCTTC
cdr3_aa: CASSIEGAPRGYGYTF

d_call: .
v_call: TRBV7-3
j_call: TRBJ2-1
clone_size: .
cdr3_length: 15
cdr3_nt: TGTGCCAGCAGCCCGAGTAACGGGAAATACAATGAGCAGTTCTTC
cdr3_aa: CASSPSNGKYNEQFF

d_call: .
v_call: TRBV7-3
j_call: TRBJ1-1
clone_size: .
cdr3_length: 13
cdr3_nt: TGTGCCAGCAGCGACGGGTTCCCAGCGGAAGCTTTCTTT
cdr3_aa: CASSDGFPAEAFF

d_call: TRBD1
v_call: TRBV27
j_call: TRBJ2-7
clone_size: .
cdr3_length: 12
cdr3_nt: TGTGCCAGCGGACAGGCCACCTACGAGCAGTACTTC
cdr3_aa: CASGQATYEQYF

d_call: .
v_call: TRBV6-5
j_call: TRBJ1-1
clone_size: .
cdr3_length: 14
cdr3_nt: TGTGCCAGCACTTCTCCGGTGGGGCTCGCTGAAGCTTTCTTT
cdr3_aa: CASTSPVGLAEAFF

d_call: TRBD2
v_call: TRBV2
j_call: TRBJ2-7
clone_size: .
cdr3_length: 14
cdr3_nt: TGTGCCAGCAGAAGACTAGCGAGTACCTACGAGCAGTACTTC
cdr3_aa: CASRRLASTYEQYF

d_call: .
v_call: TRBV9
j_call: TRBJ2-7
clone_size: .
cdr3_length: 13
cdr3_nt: TGTGCCAGCAGGTCGGAGAGCTCCTACGAGCAGTACTTC
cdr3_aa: CASRSESSYEQYF

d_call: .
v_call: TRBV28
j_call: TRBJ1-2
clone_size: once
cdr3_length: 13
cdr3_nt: TGTGCCAGCAGCCTTCCCCCGAACTATGGCTACACCTTC
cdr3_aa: CASSLPPNYGYTF

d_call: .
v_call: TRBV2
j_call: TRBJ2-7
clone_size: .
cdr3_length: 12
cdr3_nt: TGTGCCAGCAGTGAAGGGCCCTACGAGCAGTACTTC
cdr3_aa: CASSEGPYEQYF

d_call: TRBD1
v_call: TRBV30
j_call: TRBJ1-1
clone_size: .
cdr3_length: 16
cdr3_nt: TGTGCCTGGAGCCCAAGGTGGGCGCAGGGGGGCACTGAAGCTTTCTTT
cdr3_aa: CAWSPRWAQGGTEAFF

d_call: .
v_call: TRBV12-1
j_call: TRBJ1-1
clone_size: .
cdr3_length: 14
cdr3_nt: TGTGCCAGCAGCTCCTACAGGGGGAACACTGAAGCTTTCTTT
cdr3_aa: CASSSYRGNTEAFF

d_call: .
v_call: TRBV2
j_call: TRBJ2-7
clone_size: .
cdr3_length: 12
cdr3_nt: TGTGCCAGCAGTGAACAGGGGGGCGAGCAGTACTTC
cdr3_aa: CASSEQGGEQYF

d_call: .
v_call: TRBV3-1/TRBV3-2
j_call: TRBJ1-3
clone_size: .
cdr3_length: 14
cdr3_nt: TGTGCCAGCAGCCCGAGTTCCTCTGGAAACACCATATATTTT
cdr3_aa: CASSPSSSGNTIYF

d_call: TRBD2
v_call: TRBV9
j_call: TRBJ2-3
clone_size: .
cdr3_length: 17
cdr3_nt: TGTGCCAGCAGCGAGCCCTCGGCGGGGGGGCCGAGAGATACGCAGTATTTT
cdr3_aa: CASSEPSAGGPRDTQYF

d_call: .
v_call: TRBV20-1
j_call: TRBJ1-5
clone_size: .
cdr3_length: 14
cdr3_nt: TGCAGTGCTAGTCAACACAATAGCAATCAGCCCCAGCATTTT
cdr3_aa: CSASQHNSNQPQHF